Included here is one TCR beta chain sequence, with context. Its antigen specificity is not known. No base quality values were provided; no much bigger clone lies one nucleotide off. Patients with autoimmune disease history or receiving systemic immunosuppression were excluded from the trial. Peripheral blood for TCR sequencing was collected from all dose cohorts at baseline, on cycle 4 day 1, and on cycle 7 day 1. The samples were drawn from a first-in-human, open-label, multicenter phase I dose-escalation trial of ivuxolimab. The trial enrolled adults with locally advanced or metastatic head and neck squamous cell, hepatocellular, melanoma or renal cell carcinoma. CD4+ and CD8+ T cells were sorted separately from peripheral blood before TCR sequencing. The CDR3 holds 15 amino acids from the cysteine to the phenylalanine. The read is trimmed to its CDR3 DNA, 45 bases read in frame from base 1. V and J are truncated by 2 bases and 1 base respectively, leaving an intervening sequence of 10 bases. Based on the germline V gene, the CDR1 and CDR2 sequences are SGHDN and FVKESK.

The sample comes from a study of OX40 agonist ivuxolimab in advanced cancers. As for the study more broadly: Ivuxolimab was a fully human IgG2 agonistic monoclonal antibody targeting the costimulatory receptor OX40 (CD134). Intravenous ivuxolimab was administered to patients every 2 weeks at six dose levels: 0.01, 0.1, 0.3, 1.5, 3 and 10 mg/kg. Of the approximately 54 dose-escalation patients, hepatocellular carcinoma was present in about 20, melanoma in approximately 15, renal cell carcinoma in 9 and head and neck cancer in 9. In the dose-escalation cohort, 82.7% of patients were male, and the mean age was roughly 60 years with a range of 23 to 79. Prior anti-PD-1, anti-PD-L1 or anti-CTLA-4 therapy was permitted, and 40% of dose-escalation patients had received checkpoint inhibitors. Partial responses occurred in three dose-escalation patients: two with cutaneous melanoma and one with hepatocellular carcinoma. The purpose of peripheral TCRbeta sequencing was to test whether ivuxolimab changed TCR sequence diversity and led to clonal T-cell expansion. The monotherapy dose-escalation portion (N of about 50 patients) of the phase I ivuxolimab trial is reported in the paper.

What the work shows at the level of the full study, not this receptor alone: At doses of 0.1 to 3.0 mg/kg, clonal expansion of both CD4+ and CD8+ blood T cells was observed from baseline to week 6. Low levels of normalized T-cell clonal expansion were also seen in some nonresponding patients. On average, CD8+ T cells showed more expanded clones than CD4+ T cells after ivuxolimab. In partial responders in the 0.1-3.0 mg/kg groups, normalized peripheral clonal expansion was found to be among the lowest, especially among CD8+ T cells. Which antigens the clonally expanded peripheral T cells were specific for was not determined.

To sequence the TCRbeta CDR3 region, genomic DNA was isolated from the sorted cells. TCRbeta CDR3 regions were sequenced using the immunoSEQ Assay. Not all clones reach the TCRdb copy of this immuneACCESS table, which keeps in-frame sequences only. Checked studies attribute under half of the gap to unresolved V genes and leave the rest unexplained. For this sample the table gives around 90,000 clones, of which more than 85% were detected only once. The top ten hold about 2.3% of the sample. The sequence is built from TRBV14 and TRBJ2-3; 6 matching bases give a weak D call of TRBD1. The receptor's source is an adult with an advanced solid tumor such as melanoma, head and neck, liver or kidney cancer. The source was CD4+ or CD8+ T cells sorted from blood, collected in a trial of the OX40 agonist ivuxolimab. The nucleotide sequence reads TGTGCCAGCAGCCAACGCAGGGGAGGCACAGATACGCAGTATTTT. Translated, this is CASSQRRGGTDTQYF.